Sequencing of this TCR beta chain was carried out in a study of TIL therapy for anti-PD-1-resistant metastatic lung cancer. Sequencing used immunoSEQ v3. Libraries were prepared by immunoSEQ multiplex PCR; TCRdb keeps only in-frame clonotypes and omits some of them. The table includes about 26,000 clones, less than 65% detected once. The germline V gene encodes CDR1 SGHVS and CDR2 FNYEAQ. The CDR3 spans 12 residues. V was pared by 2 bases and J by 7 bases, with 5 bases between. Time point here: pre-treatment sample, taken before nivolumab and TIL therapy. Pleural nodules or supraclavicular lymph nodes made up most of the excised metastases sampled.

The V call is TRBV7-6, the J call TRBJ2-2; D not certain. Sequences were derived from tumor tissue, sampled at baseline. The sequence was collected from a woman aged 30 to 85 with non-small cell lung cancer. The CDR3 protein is CASSLFGGELFF. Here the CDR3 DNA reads TGTGCCAGCAGCTTATTCGGCGGGGAGCTGTTTTTT.